One sample yielded the 30 T cell receptor beta chains listed below, sequenced in a study of T cells after yellow fever vaccination. TCRdb redid the calling of the 5' RACE reads with MiXCR, one entry per CDR3 protein. The repertoire consists of hundreds of thousands of distinct CDR3 sequences, with 6.2% occurring once and the leading ten covering approximately 15%. The sequenced sample was PBMCs, obtained 5 days after the yellow fever booster vaccination. These receptors all come from a man aged 25 to 40 who received the YFV17D yellow fever vaccine.

The chain uses TRBV15 and TRBJ2-2; TRBD2 agrees at 10 bases. The trim removed 0 bases at V and 4 bases at J, leaving 11 bases unmatched. Germline V lookup: CDR1 LNHNV, CDR2 YYDKDF (reference sequence). CDR3 length equals 19 residues. The DNA for the CDR3 is TGTGCCACCAGCAGAGATCGGCTGCTAGCGGGAGAGAGCACCGGGGAGCTGTTTTTT. Its protein is CATSRDRLLAGESTGELFF.

There are many counts of this clonotype. CDR3: CASSFDSIPPQHF. The CDR3 region has the DNA TGTGCCAGCAGCTTTGACAGCATCCCACCCCAGCATTTT. V gene TRBV7-9 combines with J gene TRBJ1-5; maybe TRBD1 (5 bases). The CDR3 has 13 amino acids. Between the trimmed V and J ends, which lost 3 bases and 10 bases, there was a span of 13 bases. CDR1 is SEHNR and CDR2 is FQNEAQ in the germline V gene (reference sequence).

The rearrangement joins TRBV18 to TRBJ2-1; 9 bases map to TRBD1. CDR1 and CDR2 (germline): KGHSH, LQKENI. V lost 0 bases to trimming and J lost 4 bases; unmatched junction nucleotides: 7. This CDR3 comprises 17 residues. The CDR3 loop reads CASSPPTGTGFYNEQFF. CDR3 DNA sequence: TGTGCCAGCTCACCACCTACCGGGACAGGGTTTTACAATGAGCAGTTCTTC.

This clonotype has a handful of counts. The junction and the germline gene differ at one end; a read error may be behind it. The chain uses TRBV7-9 and TRBJ2-1; 8 bases fit TRBD2. Germline CDR1 is SEHNR and CDR2 is FQNEAQ (reference sequence). There are 15 residues in the CDR3. As DNA, the CDR3 is TGTGCCAGCAGCTTAAGCGGGAGCTCCCACAATGAGCAGTTCTTC. It specifies CASSLSGSSHNEQFF.

This clonotype has just a few counts. This chain uses TRBV23-1 with TRBJ2-6; 9 bases fit TRBD1. TRBV23-1 is filed as an ORF, its function uncertain. The CDR3 covers 18 residues. V gave up 7 bases and J gave up 2 bases; unmatched junction bases: 12. The CDR3 DNA is TGCGCCAGCACTAAGTCGGGACAGGGATATGCTGGGGCCAACGTCCTGACTTTC. Residues: CASTKSGQGYAGANVLTF.

This chain uses TRBV5-1 with TRBJ1-6; tentatively, D is TRBD1 (6 bases). CDR1 SGHRS and CDR2 YFSETQ come from the germline V gene. Trimming took 0 bases from V and 10 from J, leaving 17 bases between them. The CDR3 has 16 amino acids. CDR3 amino acids: CASSLESGRGRSPLHF. The CDR3 DNA is TGCGCCAGCAGCTTGGAATCCGGCAGGGGAAGATCACCCCTCCACTTT.

This clonotype was counted many times. The V and J genes are TRBV11-1 and TRBJ2-3; D might be TRBD1 (6 bases). V was clipped by 1 base and J by 4 bases, with 24 bases between them. Germline loops: CDR1 SGHAT, CDR2 FQDESV (reference sequence). The CDR3 is 19 residues long. In DNA, the CDR3 is TGTGCCAGCAGCTTAGGAGGGGCAGGGGCCCTCCTTAGGGCAGATACGCAGTATTTT. It yields the protein CASSLGGAGALLRADTQYF.

This clonotype was detected only a few times. The chain joins TRBV25-1 to TRBJ2-5; the D gene is possibly TRBD2 (5 bases). CDR3 length equals 11 residues. V was trimmed by 8 bases and J by 8 bases, leaving 12 bases between them. The germline V gene encodes CDR1 MGHDK and CDR2 SYGVNS. The CDR3 DNA reads TGTGCCAGCGGTGTGGGGAGTACCCAGTACTTC. This codes for CASGVGSTQYF.

This clonotype was counted at least ten times. The chain links TRBV11-2 to TRBJ2-1, with 13 bases that match TRBD2. V dropped 1 base and J dropped 8; count of bases not matched to a gene: 2. This CDR3 contains 15 residues. The germline gives CDR1 SGHAT, CDR2 FQNNGV. The CDR3 nucleotides read TGTGCCAGCAGCTTAGCGGGACTAGCGGGACATGAGCAGTTCTTC. As protein: CASSLAGLAGHEQFF.

This clonotype has at least ten counts. The chain is built from TRBV12-3 or TRBV12-4 and TRBJ1-4, with D tentatively TRBD1 (6 bases). The CDR3 has 13 residues. V was trimmed by 7 bases and J by 7 bases, leaving 13 bases between them. CDR3 residues: CASTTGYSEKLFF. CDR3 DNA sequence: TGTGCCAGCACTACAGGGTATAGTGAAAAACTGTTTTTT.

This clonotype was observed a handful of times. This chain links TRBV19 with TRBJ2-2; D not resolved. The CDR3 totals 13 residues. V lost 3 bases, J lost 5 bases, and 7 bases lay in between. The germline CDR1 and CDR2 sequences are LNHDA and SQIVND (reference sequence). The CDR3 here is CASSIPGTGELFF. The CDR3 region has the DNA TGTGCCAGTAGTATCCCCGGGACCGGGGAGCTGTTTTTT. Variable domain in full (rest from reference TRBV19 and TRBJ2-2): DGGITQSPKYLFRKEGQNVTLSCEQNLNHDAMYWYRQDPGQGLRLIYYSQIVNDFQKGDIAEGYSVSREKKESFPLTVTSAQKNPTAFYLCASSIPGTGELFFGEGSRLTVL.

This clonotype was counted only a few times. The chain has TRBV7-2 and TRBJ2-2, with TRBD1 as a possible D gene (6 bases). V lost 1 base and J 6 bases, leaving 15 bases between the germline ends. The CDR3 sequence is 16 residues long. Looked up from germline, CDR1 is SGHTA and CDR2 is FQGNSA. As DNA, the CDR3 is TGTGCCAGCAGCTTAGGCCCGGATGGGGGCTCCGGGGAGCTGTTTTTT. Translated, it gives CASSLGPDGGSGELFF.

This clonotype has a count of ten or more. V usage is TRBV28 and J usage is TRBJ2-2, with TRBD2 matching over 11 bases. The CDR3 has 16 residues. CDR1 and CDR2 from the germline V gene are MDHEN and SYDVKM. Germline trimming cut 3 bases from V and 6 bases from J; bases unmatched to any gene: 6. CDR3 in DNA: TGTGCCAGCAGTTTCTCCGGGACTAGCGGTGCCGGGGAGCTGTTTTTT. Its protein is CASSFSGTSGAGELFF.

This clonotype was found many times. The rearrangement uses TRBV5-1 and TRBJ2-1; 9 bases are shared with TRBD1. The V segment lost 0 bases and the J segment 3 bases; nucleotides outside the gene matches: 1. In germline, CDR1 is SGHRS, CDR2 YFSETQ. The CDR3 covers 15 residues. CDR3 in amino acids: CASSLGGQGYNEQFF. DNA for the CDR3: TGCGCCAGCAGCTTGGGGGGACAGGGCTACAATGAGCAGTTCTTC.

This clonotype came up a few times. The chain combines TRBV30 with TRBJ1-2; no firm D call. CDR1 GTSNPN and CDR2 SVGIG come from the germline V gene (reference sequence). This CDR3 spans 12 amino acids. V was cut by 3 bases and J by 4 bases, with 9 bases left in between. CDR3 region: CAWRAVGYGYTF. The DNA for the CDR3 is TGTGCCTGGAGGGCGGTTGGCTATGGCTACACCTTC.

The table lists this clonotype with a few counts. V is TRBV29-1 and J is TRBJ2-3, with 8 bases identical to TRBD2. Per the germline V gene, CDR1 is SQVTM and CDR2 is ANQGSEA. CDR3 length: 16 residues. With V trimmed by 6 bases and J by 2 bases, 13 bases remained unmatched. The CDR3 region has the DNA TGCAGCGTCCTCCGGGCCCCACTAGCGGACACAGATACGCAGTATTTT. Translating gives CSVLRAPLADTDTQYF.

Note on this clonotype: This may arise from a read error, as a much more abundant clone is one base away. J is TRBJ2-2 and V is TRBV12-3 or TRBV12-4; the D is unclear. The germline V and J ends were trimmed by 5 bases and 3 bases, with 16 bases remaining between them. The CDR3 has 16 amino acids. DNA for the CDR3: TGTGCCAGCAGTAACCGGGCTCAGCTGGACACCGGGGAGCTGTTTTTT. Translated, it gives CASSNRAQLDTGELFF.

This clonotype was counted only a few times. V usage is TRBV5-1 and J usage is TRBJ2-3; TRBD1 agrees at 9 bases. Germline CDR1 SGHRS, CDR2 YFSETQ. Losses at the gene ends were 6 bases for V and 1 base for J; bases not matched to a gene: 6. The CDR3 has 15 amino acids. CDR3 coding DNA: TGCGCCAGCACCAAAACAGGGGGCGGCACAGATACGCAGTATTTT. Translation: CASTKTGGGTDTQYF.

This clonotype was counted many times. This chain joins TRBV6-2 or TRBV6-3 and TRBJ2-7; D is possibly TRBD1 or TRBD2 (5 bases each). CDR3 length equals 19 residues. The germline V gene has CDR1 MNHEY and CDR2 SVGEGT. Trimming shortened V by 2 bases and J by 3 bases, and 26 bases separated the two germline ends. CDR3 sequence reads: CASSYGARDGRGSFYEQYF. The CDR3 DNA follows: TGTGCCAGCAGTTACGGCGCCAGGGACGGAAGGGGTTCCTTCTACGAGCAGTACTTC.

Concerning this clonotype: One end of the junction fails to match germline, which may point to a read error. V and J are TRBV27 and TRBJ2-2, with TRBD2 matching over 8 bases. From germline, CDR1 is MNHEY and CDR2 SMNVEV (reference sequence). There are 16 residues in the CDR3. The CDR3 DNA follows: TGTGCCAGCAGTTCTACGTGGACTAGCTATGGCGGGGAGCCGTTTTTT. It codes for CASSSTWTSYGGEPFF.

The gene calls are TRBV5-1 and TRBJ2-1; TRBD2 might be the D (6 bases). The germline CDR1 and CDR2 sequences are SGHRS and YFSETQ. V was clipped by 5 bases and J by 0 bases, with 15 bases between them. CDR3 length equals 16 residues. CDR3 sequence (DNA): TGCGCCAGCAGATTTATGGGACTGAGCTCCTACAATGAGCAGTTCTTC. It is translated as CASRFMGLSSYNEQFF.

The table lists this clonotype with many counts. The genes are TRBV11-2 and TRBJ2-5; 10 bases agree with TRBD1. Germline V CDR1 and CDR2: SGHAT, FQNNGV. The CDR3 consists of 18 residues. J gave up 0 bases and V 5 bases, and 12 bases lay outside the gene matches. The CDR3 DNA is TGTGCCAGCAGCAAGACAGGGGGCTTAGGGCCTAACCAAGAGACCCAGTACTTC. It translates to CASSKTGGLGPNQETQYF.

This clonotype was seen ten or more times. The J gene is TRBJ2-7, the V gene TRBV27, with no clear D. CDR1 and CDR2 (germline): MNHEY, SMNVEV (reference sequence). V was cut by 8 bases and J by 3 bases, with 8 bases left in between. This CDR3 comprises 11 residues. As DNA, the CDR3 is TGTGCCAGCGGACCAATCTACGAGCAGTACTTC. Amino acids: CASGPIYEQYF.

This clonotype was recorded at least ten times. The rearrangement links TRBV5-1 to TRBJ2-3; TRBD2 is a possible D gene (6 bases). The CDR3 totals 14 residues. Trimming took off 6 bases at V and 6 bases at J, with 17 bases between the two ends. From germline, CDR1 is SGHRS and CDR2 YFSETQ. The CDR3 DNA sequence: TGCGCCAGCACCTCCGGAGGGGTTTCCGATACGCAGTATTTT. Protein sequence: CASTSGGVSDTQYF.

This clonotype was seen many times. The J gene is TRBJ2-5, the V gene TRBV12-3 or TRBV12-4, with D hard to call. The CDR3 totals 13 residues. With 4 bases removed from V and 7 bases from J, the gap between germline ends came to 13 bases. CDR3 nucleotide sequence: TGTGCCAGCAGTTATACTCGGCTTGGGACCCAGTACTTC. Translation gives CASSYTRLGTQYF.

The table lists this clonotype with a few counts. The genes are TRBV7-6 and TRBJ2-3; D call uncertain. CDR1 is SGHVS and CDR2 is FNYEAQ in the germline V gene. The V gene lost 6 bases and the J gene lost 5 bases, with 9 bases spanning the gap. This CDR3 has 12 amino acids. CDR3 sequence reads: CASSQPQDTQYF. CDR3 DNA sequence: TGTGCCAGCAGTCAACCCCAAGATACGCAGTATTTT.

The chain recombines TRBV29-1 with TRBJ1-1, with D perhaps matching TRBD1 (5 bases). CDR3 length equals 10 residues. V lost 4 bases, J lost 10 bases, and 10 bases lay in between. Germline CDR1 is SQVTM and CDR2 is ANQGSEA. The CDR3 sequence is CSVGGEGAFF. The CDR3 DNA follows: TGCAGCGTTGGGGGGGAGGGAGCTTTCTTT.

Worth noting for this clonotype: A much larger clone differs by one base, so this may be a read error. The chain recombines TRBV10-3 with TRBJ2-7, with 7 positions matching TRBD2. Germline CDR1 reads ENHRY; CDR2 reads SYGVKD. The CDR3 contains 12 residues. The CDR3 sequence: CSISGTYYEQYF. The DNA for the CDR3 is TGTTCCATCAGCGGGACTTACTACGAGCAGTACTTC.

The chain uses TRBV20-1 and TRBJ2-5, with D hard to call. The CDR3 spans 11 residues. V lost 3 bases and J 3 bases, leaving 5 bases between the germline ends. Germline V gives CDR1 DFQATT, CDR2 SNEGSKA (reference sequence). CDR3 DNA sequence: TGCAGTGCTAGGCCTAAAGAGACCCAGTACTTC. The encoded protein is CSARPKETQYF.

Worth noting for this clonotype: The germline gene is not matched at one end of the junction; a read error may be the cause. This chain connects TRBV6-5 to TRBJ1-2; 7 nucleotides line up with TRBD1. Germline V CDR1 and CDR2: MNHEY, SVGAGI. This CDR3 has 12 residues. This CDR3 is CASNRGNYCYTF. The CDR3 coding sequence is TGTGCCAGCAACAGGGGCAACTATTGCTACACCTTC.